These 9 T cell receptor beta chains originate from one sample sequenced in a study of response to subunit inactivated influenza vaccine. TCRdb fed the RT-PCR reads into MiXCR, producing one record per CDR3 protein. The data show about 780,000 distinct CDR3 sequences, around 20% seen once. The source was PBMCs from blood, collected roughly 5 days after vaccination. The receptors stem from a man in his fifties or sixties who received an inactivated influenza vaccine.

This chain connects TRBV7-2 to TRBJ2-1; the D gene could be TRBD1 or TRBD2 (6 bases each). CDR3 size: 15 residues. Trimming cost V 5 bases and J 4 bases, with 15 bases left between them. Germline V gene sequence: CDR1 SGHTA, CDR2 FQGNSA. CDR3 sequence: CASSPTRGTYNEQFF. The CDR3 bases are TGTGCCAGCAGCCCGACTAGGGGGACATACAATGAGCAGTTCTTC.

This clonotype has a handful of counts. The chain combines TRBV5-5 with TRBJ1-1; D uncertain. CDR3 length: 14 amino acids. CDR1 and CDR2 (germline): SGHKS, YYEKEE (reference sequence). V lost 4 bases, J lost 1 base, and 11 bases lay in between. In DNA form, the CDR3 reads TGTGCCAGCAGCATAACAGTGACGAACACTGAAGCTTTCTTT. It codes for CASSITVTNTEAFF.

The chain carries TRBV28 and TRBJ2-2; D might be TRBD1 (5 bases). Germline V gives CDR1 MDHEN, CDR2 SYDVKM. V was pared by 6 bases and J by 4 bases, with 9 bases between. The CDR3 has 13 residues. The CDR3 region has the DNA TGTGCCAGCAGCTACAGGAGCACCGGGGAGCTGTTTTTT. Its protein product is CASSYRSTGELFF.

In this sample, this clonotype turned up a few times. The V and J genes are TRBV7-2 and TRBJ2-3; 9 bases line up with TRBD2. CDR1 is SGHTA, CDR2 FQGNSA, per germline. The length of the CDR3 is 15 residues. Trimming cost V 1 base and J 9 bases; bases outside gene matches: 8. CDR3 sequence reads: CASSLELAGDVTQYF. DNA for the CDR3: TGTGCCAGCAGCTTAGAATTAGCGGGAGATGTGACGCAGTATTTT.

The CDR3 region is CASRQSSGGTYEQYF. The DNA for the CDR3 is TGTGCCAGCAGGCAATCAAGCGGGGGAACCTACGAGCAGTACTTC. The rearrangement joins TRBV6-2 or TRBV6-3 to TRBJ2-7; 8 bases are a match to TRBD2. Germline V gene sequence: CDR1 MNHEY, CDR2 SVGEGT. Unmatched junction bases numbered 9, after V lost 6 bases and J lost 2 bases. The CDR3 has 15 amino acids.

This clonotype was counted a few times. This sequence joins TRBV20-1 and TRBJ2-5; perhaps TRBD2 as D (6 bases). The length of the CDR3 is 16 residues. Trimming pared 0 bases from V and 5 bases from J, leaving 19 bases between. CDR1 and CDR2 (germline): DFQATT, SNEGSKA (reference sequence). CDR3 DNA: TGCAGTGCTAGAGATCCCGGCGGGGAAAATGCGGAGACCCAGTACTTC. Encoded protein: CSARDPGGENAETQYF.

This clonotype occurred many times. This chain uses TRBV6-5 with TRBJ2-7; D perhaps matches TRBD2 (5 bases). From germline, CDR1 is MNHEY and CDR2 SVGAGI. The V end lost 1 base, the J end lost 2 bases, and 15 bases lay between the germline ends. The CDR3 length is 16 residues. The CDR3 region has the DNA TGTGCCAGCAGTTACTTTCGGACGGGGATTGCCTACGAGCAGTACTTC. Translation: CASSYFRTGIAYEQYF.

This clonotype has a handful of counts. The chain recombines TRBV12-3 or TRBV12-4 with TRBJ1-2; D perhaps matches TRBD1 (6 bases). The V end was cut by 4 bases, the J end by 8 bases, with 11 bases between. The CDR3 is 12 amino acids. The CDR3 reads CASSSTGRGYTF. The CDR3 DNA reads as TGTGCCAGCAGTTCGACAGGCAGGGGCTACACCTTC.

The chain carries TRBV27 and TRBJ2-2; D call uncertain. CDR1 is MNHEY, CDR2 SMNVEV, per germline (reference sequence). This CDR3 is 15 amino acids long. Trimming took 0 bases from V and 0 from J, leaving 5 bases between them. CDR3 in DNA: TGTGCCAGCAGTTTATCCCCCGCGAACACCGGGGAGCTGTTTTTT. This codes for CASSLSPANTGELFF.